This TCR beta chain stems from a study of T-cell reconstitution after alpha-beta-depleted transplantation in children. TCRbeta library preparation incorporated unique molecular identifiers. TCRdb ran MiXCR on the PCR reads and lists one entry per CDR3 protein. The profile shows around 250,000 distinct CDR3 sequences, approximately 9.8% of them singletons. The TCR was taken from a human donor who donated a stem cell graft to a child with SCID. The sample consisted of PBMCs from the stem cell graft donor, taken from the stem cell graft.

The CDR3 DNA is TGTGCCAGCAGTTACTCGACTTATGGATCCTACGAGCAGTACTTC. This sequence encodes CASSYSTYGSYEQYF. The V call is TRBV6-5, the J call TRBJ2-7; D unresolved. The germline V gene encodes CDR1 MNHEY and CDR2 SVGAGI. V was shortened by 0 bases and J by 1 base, with 10 bases between the two germline ends. The CDR3 sequence is 15 residues long.